A single sample is the source of the 2 T cell receptor beta chains below, sequenced in a study of T cell responses to AZD1222 COVID-19 vaccine. TCRdb's copy holds only in-frame clones and misses some; the assay was immunoSEQ multiplex PCR. The sample carries 90,000 to 150,000 clones, approximately 90% recorded once. The material sequenced was peripheral blood, taken on day 0 of AZD1222 vaccination. Source of these receptors: an adult in good health.

This clone appeared once. The rearrangement joins TRBV14 to TRBJ2-7; D perhaps matches TRBD1 (6 bases). V lost 0 bases, J lost 7 bases, and 16 bases lay in between. The CDR3 length is 15 residues. Germline V gene sequence: CDR1 SGHDN, CDR2 FVKESK. The CDR3 coding sequence is TGTGCCAGCAGCCAAGAGGGGACAAGCTGGCGAGAGCAGTACTTC. Translation: CASSQEGTSWREQYF.

V is TRBV3-1 (or the pseudogene TRBV3-2) and J is TRBJ2-7; D perhaps matches TRBD2 (6 bases). This CDR3 is 15 amino acids long. Germline values: CDR1 LGHDT, CDR2 YNNKEL (reference sequence). Trimming stripped 3 bases from V and 5 bases from J, with 17 bases between. As DNA, the CDR3 is TGTGCCAGCAGCCATCCCGGGGGTCAGGTCAACGAGCAGTACTTC. It encodes CASSHPGGQVNEQYF.